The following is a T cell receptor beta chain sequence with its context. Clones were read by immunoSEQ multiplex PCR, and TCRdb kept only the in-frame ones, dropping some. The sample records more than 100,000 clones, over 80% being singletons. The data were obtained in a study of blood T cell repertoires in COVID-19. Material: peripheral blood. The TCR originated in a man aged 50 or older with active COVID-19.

CDR3 region: CASSPGGNEQYF. For the CDR3, the DNA is TGTGCCAGCTCACCAGGCGGAAACGAGCAGTACTTC. The rearrangement joins TRBV18 to TRBJ2-7, with D unclear. V was trimmed by 2 bases and J by 5 bases, leaving 7 bases between them. The germline CDR1 and CDR2 sequences are KGHSH and LQKENI. The CDR3 length is 12 residues. Drawing the rest from reference TRBV18 and TRBJ2-7, the complete variable domain is NAGVMQNPRHLVRRRGQEARLRCSPMKGHSHVYWYRQLPEEGLKFMVYLQKENIIDESGMPKERFSAEFPKEGPSILRIQQVVRGDSAAYFCASSPGGNEQYFGPGTRLTVT.